This T cell receptor beta chain is from a study of OX40 agonist ivuxolimab in advanced cancers. Study-wide context: At 0.01 to 10 mg/kg, ivuxolimab was administered intravenously to patients every 2 weeks. Therapy given before enrollment (anti-PD-1, anti-PD-L1 or anti-CTLA-4) was allowed, and around 44% had some. General study findings and limits: The study observed clonal expansion of CD4+ and CD8+ blood T cells by week 6 at 0.1 to 3.0 mg/kg. Expanded peripheral T cell antigen specificity was not determined.

As concerns this clone: Antigen: not known.

The J segment lost 4 bases and the V segment lost 2 bases, leaving 6 bases of the junction unmatched. Germline CDR1 is MGHRA and CDR2 is YSYEKL. CDR3 size: 15 residues. The assay was immunoSEQ multiplex PCR, and TCRdb's table has in-frame clones only and misses some. The sample lists fewer than 65,000 clones; 88% were seen once. Sample: CD4+ or CD8+ T cells sorted from blood, taken in a trial of the OX40 agonist ivuxolimab. The chain combines TRBV4-1 with TRBJ2-5; 8 bases fit TRBD2. The receptor comes from an adult with an advanced solid tumor such as melanoma, head and neck, liver or kidney cancer. This CDR3 reads CASSQRGGIGETQYF. The CDR3 region has the DNA TGCGCCAGCAGCCAACGGGGGGGCATCGGAGAGACCCAGTACTTC.